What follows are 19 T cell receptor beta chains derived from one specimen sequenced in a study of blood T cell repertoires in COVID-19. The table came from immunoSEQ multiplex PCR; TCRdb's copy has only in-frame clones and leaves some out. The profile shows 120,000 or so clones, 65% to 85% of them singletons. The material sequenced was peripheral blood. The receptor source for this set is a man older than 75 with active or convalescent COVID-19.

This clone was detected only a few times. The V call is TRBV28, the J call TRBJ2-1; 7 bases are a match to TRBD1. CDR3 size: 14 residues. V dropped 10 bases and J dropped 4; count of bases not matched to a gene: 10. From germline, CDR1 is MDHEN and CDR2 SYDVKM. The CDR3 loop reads CATTLPGGYNEQFF. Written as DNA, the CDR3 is TGTGCCACCACACTTCCAGGGGGTTACAATGAGCAGTTCTTC.

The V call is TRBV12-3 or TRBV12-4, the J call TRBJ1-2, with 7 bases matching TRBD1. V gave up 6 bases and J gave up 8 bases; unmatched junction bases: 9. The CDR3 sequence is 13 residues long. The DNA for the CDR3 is TGTGCCAGCAGGCCTAGACAGGGAAGCGGCTACACCTTC. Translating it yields CASRPRQGSGYTF.

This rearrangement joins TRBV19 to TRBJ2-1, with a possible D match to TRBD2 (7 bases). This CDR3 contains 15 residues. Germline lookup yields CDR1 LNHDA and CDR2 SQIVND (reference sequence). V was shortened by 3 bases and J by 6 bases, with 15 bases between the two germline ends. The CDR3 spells CASSMVTGGLNEQFF. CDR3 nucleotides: TGTGCCAGTAGTATGGTAACGGGGGGCCTCAATGAGCAGTTCTTC.

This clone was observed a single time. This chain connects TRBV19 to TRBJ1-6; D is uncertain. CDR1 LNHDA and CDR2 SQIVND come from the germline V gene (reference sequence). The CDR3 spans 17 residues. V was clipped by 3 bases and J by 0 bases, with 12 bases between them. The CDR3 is CASSIRAGSSYNSPLHF. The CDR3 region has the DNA TGTGCCAGTAGTATCCGGGCGGGGAGCTCCTATAATTCACCCCTCCACTTT.

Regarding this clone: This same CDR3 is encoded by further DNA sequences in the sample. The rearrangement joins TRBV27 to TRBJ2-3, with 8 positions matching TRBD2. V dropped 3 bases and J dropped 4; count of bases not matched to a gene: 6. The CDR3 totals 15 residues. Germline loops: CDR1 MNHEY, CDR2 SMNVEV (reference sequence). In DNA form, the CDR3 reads TGTGCCAGCAGTTTTTCCGGGGGGGCCTCAGATACGCAGTATTTT. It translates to CASSFSGGASDTQYF.

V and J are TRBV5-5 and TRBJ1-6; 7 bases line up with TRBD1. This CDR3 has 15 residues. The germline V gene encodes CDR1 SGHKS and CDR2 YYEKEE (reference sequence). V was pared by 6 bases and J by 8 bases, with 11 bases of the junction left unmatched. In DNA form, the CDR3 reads TGTGCCAGCACCTCAAACAGACAGGGTGATTCACCCCTCCACTTT. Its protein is CASTSNRQGDSPLHF. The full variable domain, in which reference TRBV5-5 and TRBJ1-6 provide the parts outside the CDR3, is DAGVTQSPTHLIKTRGQQVTLRCSPISGHKSVSWYQQVLGQGPQFIFQYYEKEERGRGNFPDRFSARQFPNYSSELNVNALLLGDSALYLCASTSNRQGDSPLHFGNGTRLTVT.

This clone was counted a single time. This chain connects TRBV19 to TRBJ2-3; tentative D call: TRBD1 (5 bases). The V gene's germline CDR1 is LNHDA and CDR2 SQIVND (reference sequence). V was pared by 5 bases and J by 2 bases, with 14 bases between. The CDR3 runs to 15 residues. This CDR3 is CASSPQGSLTDTQYF. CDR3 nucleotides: TGTGCCAGTAGTCCCCAGGGATCCCTCACAGATACGCAGTATTTT.

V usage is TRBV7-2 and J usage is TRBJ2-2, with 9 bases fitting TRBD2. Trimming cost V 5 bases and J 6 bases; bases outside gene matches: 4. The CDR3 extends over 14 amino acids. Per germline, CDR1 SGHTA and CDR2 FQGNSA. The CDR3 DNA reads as TGTGCCAGCAGCGTGGGACTAGCCGCCGGGGAGCTGTTTTTT. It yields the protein CASSVGLAAGELFF.

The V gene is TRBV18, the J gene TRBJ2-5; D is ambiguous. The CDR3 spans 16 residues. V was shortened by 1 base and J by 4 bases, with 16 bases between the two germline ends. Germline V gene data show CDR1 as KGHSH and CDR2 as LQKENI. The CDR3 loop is CASSPLLRNWRETQYF. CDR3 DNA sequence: TGTGCCAGCTCACCACTTCTTAGGAATTGGAGAGAGACCCAGTACTTC.

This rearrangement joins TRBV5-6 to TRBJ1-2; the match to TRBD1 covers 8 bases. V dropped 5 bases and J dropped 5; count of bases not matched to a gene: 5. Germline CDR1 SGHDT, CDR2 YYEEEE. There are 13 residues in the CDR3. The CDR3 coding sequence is TGTGCCAGCAGTTTAGACAGGGGATATGGCTACACCTTC. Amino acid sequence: CASSLDRGYGYTF.

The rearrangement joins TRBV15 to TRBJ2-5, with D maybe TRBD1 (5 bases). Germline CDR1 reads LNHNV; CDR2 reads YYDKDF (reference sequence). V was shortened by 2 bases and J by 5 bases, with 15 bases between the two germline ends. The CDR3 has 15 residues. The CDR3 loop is CATSRIAGWMETQYF. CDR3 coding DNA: TGTGCCACCAGCAGAATAGCAGGGTGGATGGAGACCCAGTACTTC.

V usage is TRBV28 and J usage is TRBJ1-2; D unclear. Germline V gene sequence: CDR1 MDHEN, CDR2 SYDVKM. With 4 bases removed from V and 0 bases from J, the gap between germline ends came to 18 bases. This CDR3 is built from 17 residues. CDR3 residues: CASSYLGSADSNYGYTF. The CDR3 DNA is TGTGCCAGCAGTTATTTAGGATCGGCAGACTCTAACTATGGCTACACCTTC.

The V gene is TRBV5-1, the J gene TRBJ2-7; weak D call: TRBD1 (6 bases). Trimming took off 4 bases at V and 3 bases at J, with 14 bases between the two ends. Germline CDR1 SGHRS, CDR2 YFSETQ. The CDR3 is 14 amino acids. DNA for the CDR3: TGCGCCAGCAGCCCAATGGACAGTCTCTACGAGCAGTACTTC. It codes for CASSPMDSLYEQYF.

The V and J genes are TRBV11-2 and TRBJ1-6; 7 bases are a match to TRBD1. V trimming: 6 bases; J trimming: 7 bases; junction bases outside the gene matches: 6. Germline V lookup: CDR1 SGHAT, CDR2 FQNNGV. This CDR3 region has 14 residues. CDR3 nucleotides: TGTGCCAGCAGGGAAGGGGGCACAAATTCACCCCTCCACTTT. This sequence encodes CASREGGTNSPLHF.

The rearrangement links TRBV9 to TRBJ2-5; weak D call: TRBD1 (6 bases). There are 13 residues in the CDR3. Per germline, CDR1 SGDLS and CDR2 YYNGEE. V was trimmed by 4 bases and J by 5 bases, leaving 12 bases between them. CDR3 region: CASSRQAGETQYF. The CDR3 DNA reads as TGTGCCAGCAGCCGACAGGCAGGGGAGACCCAGTACTTC.

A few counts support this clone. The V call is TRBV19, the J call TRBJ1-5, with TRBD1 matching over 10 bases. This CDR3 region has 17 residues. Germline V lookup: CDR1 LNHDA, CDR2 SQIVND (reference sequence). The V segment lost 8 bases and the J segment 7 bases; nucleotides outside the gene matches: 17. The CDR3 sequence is CASQPTRDRGPGQPQHF. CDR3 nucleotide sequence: TGTGCCAGTCAACCCACCCGGGACAGGGGCCCGGGCCAGCCCCAGCATTTT.

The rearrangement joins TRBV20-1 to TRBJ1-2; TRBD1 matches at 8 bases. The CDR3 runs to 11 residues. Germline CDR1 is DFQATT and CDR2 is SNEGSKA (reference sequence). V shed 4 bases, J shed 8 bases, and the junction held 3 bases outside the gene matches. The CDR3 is CSATGGGGYTF. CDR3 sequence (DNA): TGCAGTGCTACAGGGGGCGGAGGCTACACCTTC.

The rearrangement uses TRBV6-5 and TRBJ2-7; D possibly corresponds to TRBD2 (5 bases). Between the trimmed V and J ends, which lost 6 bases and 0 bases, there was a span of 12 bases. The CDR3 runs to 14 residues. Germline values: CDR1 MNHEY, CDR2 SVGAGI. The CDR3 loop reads CASSRGWGSYEQYF. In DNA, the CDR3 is TGTGCCAGCAGCAGAGGGTGGGGCTCCTACGAGCAGTACTTC.

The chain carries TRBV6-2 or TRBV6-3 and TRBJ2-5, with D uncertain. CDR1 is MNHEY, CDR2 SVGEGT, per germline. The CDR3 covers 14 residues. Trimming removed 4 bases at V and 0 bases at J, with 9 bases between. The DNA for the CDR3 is TGTGCCAGCAGTTGGAGACCGAACCAAGAGACCCAGTACTTC. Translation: CASSWRPNQETQYF.